The T cell receptor beta chain under discussion was sequenced for a study of blood T cells in healthy people across ages (dated by TCRdb to about 2015). For context, the study as a whole: In model experiments, template switching captured roughly one uniquely barcoded TCR beta cDNA molecule for every two T cells. To track age-related changes in TCR beta repertoire diversity, the study relied on deep sequencing normalized with unique cDNA molecular identifiers. The donors were divided into four age groups: young (average about 15 years), middle-aged (about 41), aged (about 61) and long-lived (roughly 86). To avoid experimental bias, donors of different ages were spread randomly across the sequencing lanes. Using the same blood draw, the study looked at two additional independent replicas of 1 million unique cDNA reads for two donors, one aged 18 to 29 and the other aged 80 or older.

Points the paper makes about the study in general: Total diversity estimates from one million sequenced T cells were considered lower bounds and underestimates. There was a strong correlation between observed TCR beta diversity and the percentage of naive T cells measured by flow cytometry. Since profiling was done on bulk unsorted PBMCs, naive and antigen-experienced compartments could not be conclusively compared. The long-lived group showed more naive CD4+ T cells, fewer expanded clones and increased TCR diversity than the aged group, suggesting age selection. Because donor CMV infection status was unknown, age-related changes in expanded clonotypes were potentially confounded. Observed TCR beta diversity per million T cells fell roughly linearly with age, and a significant reduction was already apparent by age approximately 41.

The donors were under 40 Caucasian individuals from Russia, aged roughly 6 to 90 years, who were systemically healthy. Ten milliliters of peripheral blood were drawn from each donor into EDTA-treated Vacutainer tubes. PBMCs were isolated by Ficoll-Paque density-gradient centrifugation, with at least 6 million obtained per sample. Total RNA was extracted from PBMCs with Trizol reagent, with at least 6 micrograms obtained per sample. Naive CD45RAhigh/CD27high T cell percentages were measured by flow cytometry on a PBMC aliquot from every donor. To note about this clonotype: The specificity of this receptor is unknown. Base-call qualities are not available, and no considerably larger clone is one nucleotide away.

Library construction relied on 5' RACE. Reads for this sample came from an Illumina HiSeq 2500. A second PCR of roughly 7 to 12 cycles was run with a J-beta primer mix and a sample-barcoded 5' primer. Each TCR beta cDNA molecule received a unique molecular identifier from a template-switch 5' adaptor carrying 12 random nucleotides. At least 2.5 million CDR3-containing paired-end reads were obtained from each sample. All of the RNA was converted into first-strand cDNA using the Mint cDNA synthesis kit, with a TRBC-specific oligonucleotide serving as the primer. Following uracil-DNA glycosylase treatment, all cDNA underwent a first 18-cycle PCR with the universal primers M1SS and BC2_uni_R. The paper's processing steps were these. Each sample was normalized by randomly selecting 1 million high-quality reads, each carrying a distinct molecular identifier. Instead of being binned into consensus sequences, reads that shared molecular identifiers were thrown out. CDR3 identification, clonotype clustering and error correction used MiTCR with a Q25 quality threshold and the strictest error-elimination algorithm. A nonparametric unseen species model with Euler transformation was used to estimate a lower bound on total TCR beta diversity. TCRdb handled the public reads itself, with Q25 trimming in fastp and clone calling in MiXCR, and kept productive beta chains. Every distinct CDR3 protein forms one entry, paired with its most common genes and DNA. The authors' filters were not applied to this entry. The sample table records 650,000 to 1,000,000 distinct CDR3 sequences; roughly 46% of these occur just once. The ten biggest clones cover around 18% of the sample.

The source of this sequence is an older man in good health. The sequencing sample was made of blood.

In nucleotide form, the sequence is TGTGCCAGCAGCTCGATCCGGGGCTCGGAGGCCAAAAACATTCAGTACTTC. Translated, it gives CASSSIRGSEAKNIQYF. The V and J genes are TRBV7-2 and TRBJ2-4, with the D call tentatively TRBD1 or TRBD2, each fitting 5 bases. The CDR3 runs 17 amino acids, cysteine and phenylalanine included. The read is trimmed to its CDR3 DNA, 51 bases read in frame from base 1. V loses 4 bases of germline sequence and J loses 1 base, and the interval between the two ends is 17 bases. The germline V gene sets CDR1 to SGHTA and CDR2 to FQGNSA.